The present entry profiles one TCR beta chain with its context. Its antigen is as yet unknown. In germline, CDR1 is SGHTA, CDR2 FQGTGA. The J segment lost 2 bases and the V segment lost 5 bases, leaving 5 bases of the junction unmatched. The CDR3 has 15 residues. The data derive from a study of T-cell memory formation after mild COVID-19. Study-level findings and limits: Contracting clones from day 15 to 85 showed balanced CD4/CD8; later expanders favored CD4+. Cross-reactive memory apparently joined, as some responding clones appeared in pre-infection memory.

From the 5' RACE reads, TCRdb called clonotypes with MiXCR, one entry per CDR3 protein. The sample contains 400,000 to 450,000 distinct CDR3 sequences, about a sixth of which appear only once. The TCR comes from a young man who had mild COVID-19 (a few samples of this study predate the infection). Cell type and time point are not known. The sample was PBMCs or a T cell subset sorted from them (not recorded which). The J gene is TRBJ2-2, the V gene TRBV7-3, with 7 positions matching TRBD1. CDR3 protein: CASSRAGGNTGELFF. DNA of the CDR3: TGTGCCAGCAGCCGCGCAGGGGGAAACACCGGGGAGCTGTTTTTT.